The entry below describes one TCR beta chain. A second roughly 6 to 12 cycle PCR used barcoded and J-beta primers. MiXCR, run by TCRdb on the 5' RACE reads, gives a single entry per CDR3 protein. The table includes 1 million or so distinct CDR3 sequences, 40% to 50% detected once. These data come from a study of blood T cells in healthy people across ages. The CDR3 contains 15 residues. Germline assignment: CDR1 SQVTM and CDR2 ANQGSEA. V lost 5 bases, J lost 3 bases, and 8 bases stayed unmatched. Material: blood. The chain links TRBV29-1 to TRBJ2-3, with 10 bases that match TRBD2. The TCR originated in a woman aged 60-70 years in good health. CDR3 sequence (DNA): TGCAGCGTTAGGAGAGCGGGAGGGCCGACAGATACGCAGTATTTT. Protein product: CSVRRAGGPTDTQYF.